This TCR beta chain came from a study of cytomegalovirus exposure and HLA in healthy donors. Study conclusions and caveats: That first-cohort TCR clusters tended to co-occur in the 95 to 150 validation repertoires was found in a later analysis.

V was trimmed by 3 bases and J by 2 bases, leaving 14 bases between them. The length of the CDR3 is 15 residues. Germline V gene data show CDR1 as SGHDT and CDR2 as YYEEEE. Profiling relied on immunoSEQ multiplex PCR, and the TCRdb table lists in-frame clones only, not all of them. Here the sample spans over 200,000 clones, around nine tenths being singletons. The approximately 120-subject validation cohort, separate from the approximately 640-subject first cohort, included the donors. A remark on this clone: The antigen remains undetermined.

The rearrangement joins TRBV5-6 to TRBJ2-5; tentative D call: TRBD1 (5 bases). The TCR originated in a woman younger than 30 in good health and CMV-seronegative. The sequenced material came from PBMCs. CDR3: CASSSTQGLQETQYF. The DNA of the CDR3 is TGTGCCAGCAGCTCCACCCAGGGTCTACAAGAGACCCAGTACTTC.